The 18 T cell receptor beta chains below all came from one sample that was sequenced in a study of regulatory T cells in long-lasting Graves disease. The TCR beta library used iRepertoire HTBI primers with Arm-PCR amplification of CDR3. TCRdb ran MiXCR on the multiplex PCR reads and lists one entry per CDR3 protein. This table holds 410,000 or so distinct CDR3 sequences, 15% found once. Time point specified: newly diagnosed GD, antithyroid drugs for less than 3 months. Preparation of the TCR library used RNA extracted from PBMCs. These same records also appear under a second study, on T cells in Graves' hyperthyroidism and ophthalmopathy.

The specimen comprised peripheral blood mononuclear cells (PBMCs), sampled at new diagnosis, from a patient treated with antithyroid drugs. These receptors were taken from a woman in her twenties or thirties with Graves disease.

V gene TRBV27 combines with J gene TRBJ2-7; D is possibly TRBD2 (6 bases). This CDR3 is built from 12 residues. Germline V gives CDR1 MNHEY, CDR2 SMNVEV (reference sequence). V lost 10 bases to trimming and J lost 6 bases, with 16 bases between them. Here the CDR3 reads CATQHSGGEQYF. CDR3 nucleotides: TGTGCCACCCAACACTCCGGGGGCGAGCAGTACTTC.

This clonotype showed up just a few times. J is TRBJ1-1 and V is TRBV19, with 7 bases fitting TRBD1. V gave up 11 bases and J gave up 7 bases; unmatched junction bases: 16. The germline V gene has CDR1 LNHDA and CDR2 SQIVND (reference sequence). The CDR3 runs to 14 residues. The CDR3 sequence: CASTRGQATSEAFF. DNA of the CDR3: TGTGCCTCAACCCGAGGACAGGCTACTAGTGAAGCTTTCTTT.

The rearrangement joins TRBV10-3 to TRBJ1-4; TRBD1 is a possible D gene (6 bases). V lost 8 bases and J lost 5, with 12 bases in between. This CDR3 contains 13 residues. Germline V gives CDR1 ENHRY, CDR2 SYGVKD. The DNA of the CDR3 is TGTGCCATCCGCAAGGGGGAAAATGAAAAACTGTTTTTT. The encoded protein is CAIRKGENEKLFF.

The V and J genes are TRBV5-1 and TRBJ1-1; D is undetermined. The CDR3 totals 13 residues. Germline V gene sequence: CDR1 SGHRS, CDR2 YFSETQ. Trimming removed 0 bases from V and 7 bases from J, with 10 bases in between. CDR3 coding DNA: TGCGCCAGCAGCTTGGCCGGCGGAGGTGAAGCTTTCTTT. Translation: CASSLAGGGEAFF.

There are many counts of this clonotype. This chain joins TRBV30 and TRBJ2-3; possibly TRBD1 for D (7 bases). Looked up from germline, CDR1 is GTSNPN and CDR2 is SVGIG (reference sequence). CDR3 length: 15 amino acids. V lost 1 base and J 5 bases, leaving 16 bases between the germline ends. This chain's CDR3 is CAWSGGQPSEDTQYF. CDR3 nucleotide sequence: TGTGCCTGGAGTGGGGGACAGCCTAGCGAAGATACGCAGTATTTT.

This clonotype was seen only a few times. The chain is built from TRBV5-1 and TRBJ2-7, with no clear D. Germline CDR1 and CDR2: SGHRS and YFSETQ. Trimming removed 0 bases at V and 0 bases at J, with 10 bases between. This CDR3 contains 15 residues. The CDR3 nucleotides are TGCGCCAGCAGCTTGGACGGAGCCGACTCCTACGAGCAGTACTTC. It is translated as CASSLDGADSYEQYF.

This chain connects TRBV11-3 to TRBJ2-2; D may match TRBD1 or TRBD2 (6 bases each). The germline CDR1 and CDR2 sequences are SGHNT and YENEEA. The CDR3 spans 14 residues. Trimming left V 0 bases short and J 7 bases short, with 9 bases between. CDR3 nucleotide sequence: TGTGCCAGCAGCTTAGATCGGGGGCACGGGGAGCTGTTTTTT. It translates to CASSLDRGHGELFF. Looking up the rest from reference TRBV11-3 and TRBJ2-2 gives the full variable domain: EAGVVQSPRYKIIEKKQPVAFWCNPISGHNTLYWYLQNLGQGPELLIRYENEEAVDDSQLPKDRFSAERLKGVDSTLKIQPAELGDSAVYLCASSLDRGHGELFFGEGSRLTVL.

This clonotype was counted many times. The genes are TRBV20-1 and TRBJ1-2; a weak D match, TRBD1 (6 bases). CDR1 DFQATT and CDR2 SNEGSKA come from the germline V gene (reference sequence). V was shortened by 6 bases and J by 0 bases, with 8 bases between the two germline ends. The CDR3 is 12 residues long. CDR3 in DNA: TGCAGTGCCAGGACAGCTAACTATGGCTACACCTTC. It yields the protein CSARTANYGYTF.

The J gene is TRBJ2-7, the V gene TRBV28, with 13 positions matching TRBD2. The CDR3 spans 15 residues. V dropped 3 bases and J dropped 6; count of bases not matched to a gene: 5. Germline loops: CDR1 MDHEN, CDR2 SYDVKM. CDR3 in amino acids: CASSFGTSGTSEQYF. The CDR3 region has the DNA TGTGCCAGCAGTTTCGGGACTAGCGGGACGAGCGAGCAGTACTTC.

The gene calls are TRBV2 and TRBJ1-5, with D possibly TRBD1 on 6 matching bases. CDR1 SNHLY and CDR2 FYNNEI come from the germline V gene. V was shortened by 9 bases and J by 0 bases, with 18 bases between the two germline ends. This CDR3 region has 16 residues. In DNA, the CDR3 is TGTGCCAGTCGGCGGGGGGACATCTTTAGCAATCAGCCCCAGCATTTT. Amino acids: CASRRGDIFSNQPQHF.

Notes on this clonotype: Just one base apart from a much larger clone, this may be a read error. The rearrangement links TRBV29-1 to TRBJ1-1; 11 bases line up with TRBD1. This CDR3 contains 13 residues. Looked up from germline, CDR1 is SQVTM and CDR2 is ANQGSEA. Losses at the gene ends were 7 bases for V and 9 bases for J; bases not matched to a gene: 10. The CDR3 nucleotides are TGCAGCGGGACAGGGGGCGCGGGTACTAAAGCTTTCTTT. This translates into CSGTGGAGTKAFF.

This clonotype was found many times. This chain connects TRBV11-2 to TRBJ2-1, with 12 positions matching TRBD2. With V trimmed by 2 bases and J by 8 bases, 7 bases remained unmatched. There are 16 residues in the CDR3. CDR1 is SGHAT and CDR2 is FQNNGV in the germline V gene. The CDR3 protein is CASSLRASGRVDEQFF. CDR3 nucleotides: TGTGCCAGCAGCTTAAGGGCTAGCGGGAGGGTGGATGAGCAGTTCTTC.

This clonotype was counted ten times or more. This chain links TRBV11-2 with TRBJ2-7; TRBD2 matches 8 bases. The CDR3 runs to 16 residues. CDR1 SGHAT and CDR2 FQNNGV come from the germline V gene. With V trimmed by 0 bases and J by 0 bases, 4 bases remained unmatched. The CDR3 loop is CASSLDLAGNSYEQYF. For the CDR3, the DNA is TGTGCCAGCAGCTTAGATCTAGCGGGTAACTCCTACGAGCAGTACTTC.

Notes on this clonotype: Given a far larger clone just one base away, this is likely a sequencing read error. The chain is built from TRBV7-2 and TRBJ1-2, with D possibly TRBD1 on 6 matching bases. Germline assignment: CDR1 SGHTA and CDR2 FQGNSA. This CDR3 spans 12 amino acids. V shed 6 bases and J shed 6 bases, with 11 bases lying between them. CDR3 protein: CASRARGHGYTF. In DNA form, the CDR3 reads TGTGCCAGCAGGGCCAGGGGCCATGGCTACACCTTC.

The table lists this clonotype with many counts. The V call is TRBV12-3 or TRBV12-4, the J call TRBJ2-1, with 9 bases matching TRBD1. There are 14 residues in the CDR3. The V and J ends lost 8 bases and 2 bases, in that order; junction bases with no gene match: 4. CDR3 bases: TGTGCCAGCGGGGGACAGGGACCCTACAATGAGCAGTTCTTC. Protein product: CASGGQGPYNEQFF.

In its sample, this clonotype was seen many times. The CDR3 sequence is CASSESAGGFF. CDR3 DNA sequence: TGTGCCAGCAGTGAATCCGCGGGAGGGTTCTTC. The chain uses TRBV2 and TRBJ2-1; 8 bases line up with TRBD2. J lost 15 bases, V lost 2 bases, and 3 bases had no gene match. Germline V gives CDR1 SNHLY, CDR2 FYNNEI. The CDR3 contains 11 residues.

This clonotype was observed a handful of times. The CDR3 region has the DNA TGCAGTGCTCCGTCACAGCGGGAGGCCTCTGGGGAGCTGTTTTTT. It yields the protein CSAPSQREASGELFF. The J gene is TRBJ2-2, the V gene TRBV20-1, with 9 positions matching TRBD2. The ends lost 5 bases at V and 8 bases at J; junction bases unmatched: 12. The CDR3 is made up of 15 amino acids. Germline loops: CDR1 DFQATT, CDR2 SNEGSKA (reference sequence).

V and J are TRBV19 and TRBJ2-7; perhaps TRBD2 as D (6 bases). V lost 10 bases and J 2 bases, leaving 15 bases between the germline ends. Germline CDR1 is LNHDA and CDR2 is SQIVND (reference sequence). The length of the CDR3 is 13 residues. CDR3: CATGTGGTYEQYF. The CDR3 region has the DNA TGTGCCACCGGAACGGGCGGGACCTACGAGCAGTACTTC. Full variable domain (rest looked up from reference TRBV19 and TRBJ2-7): DGGITQSPKYLFRKEGQNVTLSCEQNLNHDAMYWYRQDPGQGLRLIYYSQIVNDFQKGDIAEGYSVSREKKESFPLTVTSAQKNPTAFYLCATGTGGTYEQYFGPGTRLTVT.